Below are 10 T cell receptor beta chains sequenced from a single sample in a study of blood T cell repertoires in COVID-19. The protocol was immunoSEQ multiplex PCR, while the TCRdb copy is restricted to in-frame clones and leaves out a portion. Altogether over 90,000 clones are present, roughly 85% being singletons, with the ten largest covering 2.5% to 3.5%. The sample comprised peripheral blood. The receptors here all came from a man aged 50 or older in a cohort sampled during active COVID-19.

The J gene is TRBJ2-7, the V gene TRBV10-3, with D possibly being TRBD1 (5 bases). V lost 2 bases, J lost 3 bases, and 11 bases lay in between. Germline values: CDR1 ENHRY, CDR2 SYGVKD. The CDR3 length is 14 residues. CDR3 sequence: CAISEATELYEQYF. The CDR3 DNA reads TGTGCCATCAGTGAGGCGACAGAACTCTACGAGCAGTACTTC.

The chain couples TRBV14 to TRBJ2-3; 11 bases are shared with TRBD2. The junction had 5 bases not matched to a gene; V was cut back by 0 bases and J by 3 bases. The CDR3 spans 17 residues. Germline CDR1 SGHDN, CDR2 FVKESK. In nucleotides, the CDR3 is TGTGCCAGCAGCCAAGATAGGGGGACTAGCGGAACAGATACGCAGTATTTT. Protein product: CASSQDRGTSGTDTQYF.

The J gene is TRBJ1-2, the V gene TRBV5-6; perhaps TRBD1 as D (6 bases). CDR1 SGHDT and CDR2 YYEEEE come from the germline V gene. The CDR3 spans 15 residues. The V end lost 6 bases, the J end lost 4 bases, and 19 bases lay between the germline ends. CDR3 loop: CASTGETGLGYGYTF. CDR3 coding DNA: TGTGCCAGCACCGGCGAGACAGGACTGGGCTATGGCTACACCTTC.

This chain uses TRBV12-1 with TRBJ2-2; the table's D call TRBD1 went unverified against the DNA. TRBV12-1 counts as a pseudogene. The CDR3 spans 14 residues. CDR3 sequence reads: CASSWALVSGELFF. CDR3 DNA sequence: TGTGCCAGCAGCTGGGCGCTGGTTAGCGGGGAGCTGTTTTTT.

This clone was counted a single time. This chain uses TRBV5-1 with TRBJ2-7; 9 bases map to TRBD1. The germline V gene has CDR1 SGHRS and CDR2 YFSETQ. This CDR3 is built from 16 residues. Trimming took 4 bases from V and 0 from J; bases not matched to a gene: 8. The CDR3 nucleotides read TGCGCCAGCAGCCGAGGAGGGACAGGGAGCTCCTACGAGCAGTACGTC. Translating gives CASSRGGTGSSYEQYV.

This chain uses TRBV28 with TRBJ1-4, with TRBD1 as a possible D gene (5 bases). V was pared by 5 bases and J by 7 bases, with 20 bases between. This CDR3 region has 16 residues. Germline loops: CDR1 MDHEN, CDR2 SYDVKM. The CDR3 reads CASSPLGQGGAEKLFF. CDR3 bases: TGTGCCAGCAGTCCCCTAGGGCAGGGAGGAGCTGAAAAACTGTTTTTT.

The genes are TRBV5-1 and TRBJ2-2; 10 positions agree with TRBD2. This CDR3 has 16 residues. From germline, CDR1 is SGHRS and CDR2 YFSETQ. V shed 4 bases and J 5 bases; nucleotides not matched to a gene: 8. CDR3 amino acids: CASSTQRGGETGELFF. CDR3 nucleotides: TGCGCCAGCAGCACGCAGCGGGGGGGTGAAACCGGGGAGCTGTTTTTT.

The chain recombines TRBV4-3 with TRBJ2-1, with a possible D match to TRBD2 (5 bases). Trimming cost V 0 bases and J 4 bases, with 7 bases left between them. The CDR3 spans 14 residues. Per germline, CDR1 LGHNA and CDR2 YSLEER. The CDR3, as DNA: TGCGCCAGCAGCCAAGATAAGCGGTACAATGAGCAGTTCTTC. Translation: CASSQDKRYNEQFF.

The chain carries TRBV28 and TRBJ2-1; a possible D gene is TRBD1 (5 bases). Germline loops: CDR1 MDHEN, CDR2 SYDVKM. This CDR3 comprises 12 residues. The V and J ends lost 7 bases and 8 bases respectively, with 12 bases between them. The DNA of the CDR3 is TGTGCCAGCAAGGGGCTCGTTTATGAGCAGTTCTTC. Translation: CASKGLVYEQFF.

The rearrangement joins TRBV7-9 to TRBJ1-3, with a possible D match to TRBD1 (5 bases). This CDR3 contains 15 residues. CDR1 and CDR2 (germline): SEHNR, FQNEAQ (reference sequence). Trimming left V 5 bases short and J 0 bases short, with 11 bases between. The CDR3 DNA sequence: TGTGCCAGCAGCCGGGGACTTGTCTCTGGAAACACCATATATTTT. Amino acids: CASSRGLVSGNTIYF.